This TCR beta chain emerged from a study of OX40 agonist ivuxolimab in advanced cancers. Study-level background: The dose-escalation cohort was approximately 85% male, with a mean age of around 60 years, ranging about 20 to 85. Points from the study as a whole: A proportion of nonresponders additionally exhibited low normalized T-cell clonal expansion.

On this clone itself: Its antigen is unidentified.

CDR1 is KGHSH, CDR2 LQKENI, per germline. The CDR3 length is 17 residues. With 3 bases clipped from V and 0 bases from J, the junction kept 7 bases outside the gene matches. Sequenced by immunoSEQ multiplex PCR; TCRdb stores in-frame clones only, minus some. The sample consists of fewer than 70,000 clones, approximately 86% of them appearing once. The input for sequencing was CD4+ or CD8+ T cells sorted from blood, taken in a trial of the OX40 agonist ivuxolimab. This chain joins TRBV18 and TRBJ1-5; TRBD1 aligns across 8 bases. The clonotype originates from an adult with an advanced solid tumor such as melanoma, head and neck, liver or kidney cancer. In DNA form, the CDR3 reads TGTGCCAGCTCACCGAAACGGACAGGGACTAGCAATCAGCCCCAGCATTTT. Translation gives CASSPKRTGTSNQPQHF.